The text below deals with one T cell receptor beta chain. The junction differs from germline at one of its ends, possibly a read error. This sample was taken from a study of blood T cell repertoires in COVID-19. There are 12 residues in the CDR3. Assay used: immunoSEQ multiplex PCR; TCRdb lists only in-frame clones, some missing. This repertoire shows approximately 100,000 clones, approximately 82% found once; its top ten account for 20% to 25%. This rearrangement joins TRBV12-3 or TRBV12-4 to TRBJ2-7; D gene uncertain. This receptor was identified in a man aged 55 to 70 with acute or convalescent COVID-19. The source material was peripheral blood. The CDR3 DNA follows: TGTGCCAGCAGTTTAGGTTTTGGAGTCTCGCGCTTC. Its protein is CASSLGFGVSRF.